The clone carrying this T cell receptor beta chain is categorized as medium-sized. What it recognizes is unknown. In the original processing: A per-sample median of 95,638 TCRs was observed, with counts ranging from roughly 23,224 to 700,000. TCRdb independently ran MiXCR on the RACE reads; one entry per CDR3 protein. TCRdb, not the authors, supplied the V and J calls. The sample yields around 34,000 distinct CDR3 sequences, 5% to 8% seen once. V lost 3 bases and J 3 bases, leaving 12 bases between the germline ends. This CDR3 comprises 15 residues. Germline V gives CDR1 MNHNS, CDR2 SASEGT. The record originates from a study of human T cells and chemical hapten exposure. At the level of the study: An area of 2 cm by roughly 2 cm on upper inner arm skin received 2% DPC for sensitization. Points from the study as a whole: With regard to DPC sensitization, TCRs above 1 in 1000 frequency did not change. Because they had alopecia, donors may respond immunologically unlike healthy people.

Regarding time point: patch test 1, 2 weeks after DPC sensitization. The treatment denotes: therapeutic diphenylcyclopropenone sensitization with weekly scalp DPC. The authors extracted total RNA from unfractionated whole blood. The genes are TRBV6-1 and TRBJ2-1; D is undetermined. This receptor was taken from a woman between 25 and 40 years old with alopecia areata. Some clones in this sample may be carry-over from other donors' samples. The material was whole blood, obtained in connection with sensitization to the hapten diphenylcyclopropenone (DPC). DNA of the CDR3: TGTGCCAGCAGTGAGGGTGGGTTACTCTACAATGAGCAGTTCTTC. Translated, it gives CASSEGGLLYNEQFF.